A selection of T cell receptor beta chains follows, all from one sample in a study of vaccination and CD4 T cells after COVID-19. TCRdb recomputed calls from the PCR reads with MiXCR, one row per CDR3 protein. The repertoire has about 9,400 distinct CDR3 sequences, around 31% of them found once; the top ten carry approximately 22%. No cognate antigen is known for these TCRs. Sequenced: CD4+ T cells from blood, cultured in vitro. The receptors come from a human donor in good health. Both conserved end residues are part of each CDR3. For some rows the clone size is stated as once, few or many, or as a class when expanded; others skip it.

- | TRBV6-1 | CASSEAGTNYYGYTF
- | TRBV20-1 | CSARGDSEAFF
- | TRBV20-1 | CSASRRGQSREAFF
- | TRBV27 | CASRAARGLYNEQFF
- | TRBV20-1 | CSARPPAVAGGVSSEQYF
- | TRBV5-1 | CASSLVGGGDEQYF
- | TRBV7-9 | CASSSLAGGADTQYF
- | TRBV2 | CASRGAPGQVSYEQYF
- | TRBV6-2/TRBV6-3 | CASSSKSTGGLRGETQYF
- | TRBV5-4 | CASRLNRGVNTEAFF
few | TRBV19 | CASNKRGSTDTQYF
- | TRBV28 | CASKGAITDTQYF
- | TRBV18 | CASSPLDRANYGYTF